This T cell receptor beta chain was documented in a study of vaccination and CD4 T cells after COVID-19. The Oncomine TCR Beta short-read assay was what sequenced the DNA obtained from cultured CD4+ T cells. Using its own MiXCR run on the PCR reads, TCRdb lists one record per CDR3 protein. In the table there are 13,000 to 15,000 distinct CDR3 sequences, about 47% of which are singletons. Trimming took 6 bases from V and 0 from J; bases not matched to a gene: 10. This CDR3 comprises 18 residues. The germline V gene has CDR1 DFQATT and CDR2 SNEGSKA (reference sequence). Points on this clonotype: Antigen unknown.

Described treatment: approximately nine-day PBMC culture with coronavirus spike peptide pools or control peptides (ViraFEST assay). The source material was CD4+ T cells from blood, cultured in vitro. The receptor was isolated from a human donor who had recovered from COVID-19. This chain connects TRBV20-1 to TRBJ2-1; 14 bases align to TRBD2. The CDR3 nucleotides read TGCAGTGCCCCAAGGACTAGCGGGAGGCTTAGCTCCTACAATGAGCAGTTCTTC. Protein sequence: CSAPRTSGRLSSYNEQFF.